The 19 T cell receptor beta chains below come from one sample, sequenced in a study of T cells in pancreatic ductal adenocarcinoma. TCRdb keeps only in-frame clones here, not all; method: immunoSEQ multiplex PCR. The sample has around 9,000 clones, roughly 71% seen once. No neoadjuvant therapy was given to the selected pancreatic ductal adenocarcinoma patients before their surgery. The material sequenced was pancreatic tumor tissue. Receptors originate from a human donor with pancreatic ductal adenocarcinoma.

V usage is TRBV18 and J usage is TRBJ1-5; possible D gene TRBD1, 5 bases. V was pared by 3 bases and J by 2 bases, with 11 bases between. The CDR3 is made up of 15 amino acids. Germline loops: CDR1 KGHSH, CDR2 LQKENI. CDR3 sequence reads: CASSPPGEGNQPQHF. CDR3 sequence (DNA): TGTGCCAGCTCACCTCCGGGGGAGGGCAATCAGCCCCAGCATTTT.

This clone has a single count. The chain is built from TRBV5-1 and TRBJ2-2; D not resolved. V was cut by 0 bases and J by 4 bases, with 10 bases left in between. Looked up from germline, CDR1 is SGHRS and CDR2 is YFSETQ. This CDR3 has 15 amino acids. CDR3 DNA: TGCGCCAGCAGCTTGGAGGCGCAGGTCACCGGGGAGCTGTTTTTT. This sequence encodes CASSLEAQVTGELFF.

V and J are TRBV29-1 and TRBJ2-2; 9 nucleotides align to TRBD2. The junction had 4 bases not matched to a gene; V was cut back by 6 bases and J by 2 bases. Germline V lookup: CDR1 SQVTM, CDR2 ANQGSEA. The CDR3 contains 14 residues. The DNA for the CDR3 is TGCAGCGTGGAACTAGCGGGCAACACCGGGGAGCTGTTTTTT. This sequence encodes CSVELAGNTGELFF.

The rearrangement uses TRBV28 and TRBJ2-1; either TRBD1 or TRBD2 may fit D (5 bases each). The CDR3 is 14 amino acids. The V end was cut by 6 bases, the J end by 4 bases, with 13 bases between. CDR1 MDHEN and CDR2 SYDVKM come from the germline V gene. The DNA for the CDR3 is TGTGCCAGCAGCACCCGGGACGGGTACAATGAGCAGTTCTTC. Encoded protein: CASSTRDGYNEQFF.

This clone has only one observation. For the CDR3, the DNA is TGTGCCAGCAGGCACATCGGGACAGAAAACTATGGCTACACCTTC. As protein: CASRHIGTENYGYTF. This rearrangement joins TRBV6-1 to TRBJ1-2; TRBD1 matches at 7 bases. CDR1 is MNHNS, CDR2 SASEGT, per germline. The CDR3 is made up of 15 amino acids. V trimming: 6 bases; J trimming: 2 bases; junction bases outside the gene matches: 9.

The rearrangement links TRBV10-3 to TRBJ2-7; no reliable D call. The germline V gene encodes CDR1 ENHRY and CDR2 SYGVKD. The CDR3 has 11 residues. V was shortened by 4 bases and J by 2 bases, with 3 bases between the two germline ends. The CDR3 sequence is CAISGTYEQYF. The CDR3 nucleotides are TGTGCCATCAGTGGGACCTACGAGCAGTACTTC.

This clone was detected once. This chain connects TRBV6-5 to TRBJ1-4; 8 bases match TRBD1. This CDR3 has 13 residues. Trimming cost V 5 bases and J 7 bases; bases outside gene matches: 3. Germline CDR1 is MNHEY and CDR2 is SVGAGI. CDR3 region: CASSQGAREKLFF. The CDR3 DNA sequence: TGTGCCAGCAGTCAGGGGGCGCGTGAAAAACTGTTTTTT.

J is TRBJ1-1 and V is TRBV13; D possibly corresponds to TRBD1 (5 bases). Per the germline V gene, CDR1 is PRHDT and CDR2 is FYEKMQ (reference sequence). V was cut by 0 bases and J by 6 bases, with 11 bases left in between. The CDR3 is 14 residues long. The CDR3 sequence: CASSLGLQGAEAFF. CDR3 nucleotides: TGTGCCAGCAGCTTAGGCCTCCAGGGCGCTGAAGCTTTCTTT. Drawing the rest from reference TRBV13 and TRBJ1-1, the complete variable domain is AAGVIQSPRHLIKEKRETATLKCYPIPRHDTVYWYQQGPGQDPQFLISFYEKMQSDKGSIPDRFSAQQFSDYHSELNMSSLELGDSALYFCASSLGLQGAEAFFGQGTRLTVV.

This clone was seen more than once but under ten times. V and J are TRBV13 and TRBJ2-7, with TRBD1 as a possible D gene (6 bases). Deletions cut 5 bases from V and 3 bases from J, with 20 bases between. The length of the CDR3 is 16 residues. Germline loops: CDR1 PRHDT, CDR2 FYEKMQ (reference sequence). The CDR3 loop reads CASSREGQGNSYEQYF. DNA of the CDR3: TGTGCCAGCAGCCGCGAAGGTCAGGGGAATAGCTACGAGCAGTACTTC.

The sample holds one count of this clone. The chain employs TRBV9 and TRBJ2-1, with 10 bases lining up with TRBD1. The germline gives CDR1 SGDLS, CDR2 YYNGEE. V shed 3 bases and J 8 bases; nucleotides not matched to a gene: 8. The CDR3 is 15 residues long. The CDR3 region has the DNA TGTGCCAGCAGCGCGTGGGGACAGGGGACCGATGAGCAGTTCTTC. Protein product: CASSAWGQGTDEQFF.

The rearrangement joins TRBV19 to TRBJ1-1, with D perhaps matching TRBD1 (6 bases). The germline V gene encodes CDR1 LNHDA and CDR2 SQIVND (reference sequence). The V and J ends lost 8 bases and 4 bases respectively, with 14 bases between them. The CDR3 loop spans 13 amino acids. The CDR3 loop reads CASGTPTLTEAFF. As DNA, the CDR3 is TGTGCCAGTGGGACACCTACCCTCACTGAAGCTTTCTTT.

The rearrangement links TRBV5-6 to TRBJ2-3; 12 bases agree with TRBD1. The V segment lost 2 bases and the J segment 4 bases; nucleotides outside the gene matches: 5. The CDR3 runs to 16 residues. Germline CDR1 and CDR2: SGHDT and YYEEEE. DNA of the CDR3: TGTGCCAGCAGCTTTCGGGACAGGGGGCCGGCAGATACGCAGTATTTT. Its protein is CASSFRDRGPADTQYF.

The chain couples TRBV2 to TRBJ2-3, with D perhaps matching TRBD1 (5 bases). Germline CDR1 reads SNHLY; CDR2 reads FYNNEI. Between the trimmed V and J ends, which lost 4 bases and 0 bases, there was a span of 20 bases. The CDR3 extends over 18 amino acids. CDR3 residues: CASSGRVIGVTSTDTQYF. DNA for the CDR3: TGTGCCAGCAGTGGCAGGGTTATCGGCGTCACTAGCACAGATACGCAGTATTTT.

CDR3 residues: CASSRAGGLVEAFF. The CDR3 bases are TGTGCCAGCAGCCGGGCAGGAGGATTAGTTGAAGCTTTCTTT. The gene calls are TRBV7-3 and TRBJ1-1; D gene ambiguous. CDR1 is SGHTA and CDR2 is FQGTGA in the germline V gene. V was trimmed by 5 bases and J by 7 bases, leaving 17 bases between them. The CDR3 is 14 amino acids.

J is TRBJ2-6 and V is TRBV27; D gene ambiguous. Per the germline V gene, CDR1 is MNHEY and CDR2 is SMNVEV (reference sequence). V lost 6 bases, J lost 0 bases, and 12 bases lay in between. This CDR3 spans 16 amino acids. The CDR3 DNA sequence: TGTGCCAGCAGGTTAGGCAGAGGCTCTGGGGCCAACGTCCTGACTTTC. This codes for CASRLGRGSGANVLTF.

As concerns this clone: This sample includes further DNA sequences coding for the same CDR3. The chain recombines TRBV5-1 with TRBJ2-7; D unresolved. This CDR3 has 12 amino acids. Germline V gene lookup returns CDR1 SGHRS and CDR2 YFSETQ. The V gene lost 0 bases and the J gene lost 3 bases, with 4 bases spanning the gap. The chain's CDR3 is CASSLGGYEQYF. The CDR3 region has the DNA TGCGCCAGCAGCTTGGGAGGCTACGAGCAGTACTTC.

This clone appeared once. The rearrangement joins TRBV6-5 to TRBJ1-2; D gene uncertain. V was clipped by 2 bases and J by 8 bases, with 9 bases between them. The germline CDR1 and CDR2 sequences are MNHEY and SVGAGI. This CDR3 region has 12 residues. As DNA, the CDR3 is TGTGCCAGCAGTTACGGATATGGCGGCTACACCTTC. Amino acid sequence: CASSYGYGGYTF.

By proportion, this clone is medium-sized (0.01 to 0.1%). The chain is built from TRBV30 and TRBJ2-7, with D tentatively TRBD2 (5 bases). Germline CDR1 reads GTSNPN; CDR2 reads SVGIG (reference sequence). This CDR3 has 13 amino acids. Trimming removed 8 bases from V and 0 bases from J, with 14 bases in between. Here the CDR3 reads CALIAWDSYEQYF. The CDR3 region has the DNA TGTGCCCTCATAGCGTGGGACTCCTACGAGCAGTACTTC.

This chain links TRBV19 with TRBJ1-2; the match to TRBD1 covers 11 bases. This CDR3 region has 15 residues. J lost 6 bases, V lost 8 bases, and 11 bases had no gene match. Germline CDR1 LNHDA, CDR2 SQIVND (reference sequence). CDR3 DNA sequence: TGTGCCAGTCTATTAGGACAGGGGGCACTCAATGGCTACACCTTC. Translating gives CASLLGQGALNGYTF.